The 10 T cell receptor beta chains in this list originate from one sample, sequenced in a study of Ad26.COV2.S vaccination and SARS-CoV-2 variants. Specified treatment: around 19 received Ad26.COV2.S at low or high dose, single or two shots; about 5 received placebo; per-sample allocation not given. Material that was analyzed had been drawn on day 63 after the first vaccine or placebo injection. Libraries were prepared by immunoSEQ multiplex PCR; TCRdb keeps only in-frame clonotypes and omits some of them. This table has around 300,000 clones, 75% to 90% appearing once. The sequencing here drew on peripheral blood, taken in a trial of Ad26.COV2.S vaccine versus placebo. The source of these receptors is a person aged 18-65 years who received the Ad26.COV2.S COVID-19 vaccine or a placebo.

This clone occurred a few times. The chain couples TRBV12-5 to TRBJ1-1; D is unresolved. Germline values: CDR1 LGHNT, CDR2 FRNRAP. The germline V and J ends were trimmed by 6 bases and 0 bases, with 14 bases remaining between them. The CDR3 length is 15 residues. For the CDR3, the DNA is TGTGCTAGTGGCTCCCCCGACGGACTGAACACTGAAGCTTTCTTT. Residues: CASGSPDGLNTEAFF. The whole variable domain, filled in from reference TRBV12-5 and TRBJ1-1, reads DARVTQTPRHKVTEMGQEVTMRCQPILGHNTVFWYRQTMMQGLELLAYFRNRAPLDDSGMPKDRFSAEMPDATLATLKIQPSEPRDSAVYFCASGSPDGLNTEAFFGQGTRLTVV.

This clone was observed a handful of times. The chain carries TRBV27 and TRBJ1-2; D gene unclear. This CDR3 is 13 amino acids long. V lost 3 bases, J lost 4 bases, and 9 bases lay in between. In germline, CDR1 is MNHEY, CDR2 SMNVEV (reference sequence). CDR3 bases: TGTGCCAGCAGTTTGAGGGAGGCCTATGGCTACACCTTC. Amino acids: CASSLREAYGYTF.

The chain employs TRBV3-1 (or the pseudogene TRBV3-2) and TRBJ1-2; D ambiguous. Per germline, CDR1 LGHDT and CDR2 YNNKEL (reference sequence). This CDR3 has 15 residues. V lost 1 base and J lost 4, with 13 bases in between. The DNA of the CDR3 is TGTGCCAGCAGCCAAGCAGGTCGTGAGGGCTATGGCTACACCTTC. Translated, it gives CASSQAGREGYGYTF.

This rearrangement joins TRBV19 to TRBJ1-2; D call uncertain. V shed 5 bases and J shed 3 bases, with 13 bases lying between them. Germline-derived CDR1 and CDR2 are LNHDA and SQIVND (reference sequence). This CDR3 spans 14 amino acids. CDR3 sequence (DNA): TGTGCCAGTAGTGCCGTGGGAGCGGACTATGGCTACACCTTC. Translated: CASSAVGADYGYTF. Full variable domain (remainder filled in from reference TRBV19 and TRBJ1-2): DGGITQSPKYLFRKEGQNVTLSCEQNLNHDAMYWYRQDPGQGLRLIYYSQIVNDFQKGDIAEGYSVSREKKESFPLTVTSAQKNPTAFYLCASSAVGADYGYTFGSGTRLTVV.

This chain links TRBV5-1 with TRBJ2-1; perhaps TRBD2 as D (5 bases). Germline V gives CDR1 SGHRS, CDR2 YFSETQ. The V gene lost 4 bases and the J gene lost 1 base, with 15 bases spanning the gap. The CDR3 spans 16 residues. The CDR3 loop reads CASSVGVVESYNEQFF. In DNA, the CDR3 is TGCGCCAGCAGCGTCGGGGTGGTAGAGTCCTACAATGAGCAGTTCTTC.

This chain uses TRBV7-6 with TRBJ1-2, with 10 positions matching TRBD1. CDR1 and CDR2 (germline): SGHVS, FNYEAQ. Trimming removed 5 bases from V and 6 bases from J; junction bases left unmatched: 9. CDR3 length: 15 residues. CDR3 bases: TGTGCCAGCAGCCCCAGGACAGGGGGAGTCGATGGCTACACCTTC. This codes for CASSPRTGGVDGYTF.

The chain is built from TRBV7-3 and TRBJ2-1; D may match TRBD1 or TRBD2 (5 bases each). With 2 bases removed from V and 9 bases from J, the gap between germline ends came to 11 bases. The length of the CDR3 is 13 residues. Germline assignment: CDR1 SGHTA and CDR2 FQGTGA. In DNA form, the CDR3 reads TGTGCCAGCAGCTTATTTTCGAGGGGTGAGCAGTTCTTC. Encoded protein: CASSLFSRGEQFF.

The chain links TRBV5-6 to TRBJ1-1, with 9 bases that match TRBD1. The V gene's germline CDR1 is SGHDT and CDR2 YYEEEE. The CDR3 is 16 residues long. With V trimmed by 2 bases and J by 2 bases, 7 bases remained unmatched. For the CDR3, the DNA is TGTGCCAGCAGCTTCCCCCAGGACAGGGGAAACACTGAAGCTTTCTTT. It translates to CASSFPQDRGNTEAFF.

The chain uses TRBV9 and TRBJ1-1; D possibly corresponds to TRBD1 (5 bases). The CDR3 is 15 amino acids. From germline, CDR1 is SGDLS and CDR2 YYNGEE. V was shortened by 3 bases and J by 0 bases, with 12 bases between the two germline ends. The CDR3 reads CASSAPGPLNTEAFF. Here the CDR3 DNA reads TGTGCCAGCAGCGCACCGGGACCCTTGAACACTGAAGCTTTCTTT.

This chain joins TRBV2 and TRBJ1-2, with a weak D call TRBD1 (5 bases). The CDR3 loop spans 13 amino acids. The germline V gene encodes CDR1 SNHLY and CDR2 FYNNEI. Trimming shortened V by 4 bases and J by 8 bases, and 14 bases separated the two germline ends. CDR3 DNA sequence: TGTGCCAGCAGTGCGGAGGGGATTGTCGGCTACACCTTC. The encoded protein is CASSAEGIVGYTF.